This is a list of T cell receptor beta chains from one sample in a study of T-cell memory formation after mild COVID-19. Using its own MiXCR run on the 5' RACE reads, TCRdb lists one record per CDR3 protein. The profile covers about 390,000 distinct CDR3 sequences, with around a sixth appearing a single time and around a fifth taken by the ten largest. Material for sequencing was PBMCs or a T cell subset sorted from them (not recorded which). The receptors come from a man younger than 30 who had mild COVID-19 (a few samples of this study predate the infection). Cell type and time point are not known. Both conserved end residues are part of each CDR3.

cdr3_length | j_call | v_call | cdr3_aa
12 | TRBJ2-2 | TRBV6-5 | CASSVDTGELFF
15 | TRBJ2-3 | TRBV3-1 | CASSPAAPIGDTQYF
15 | TRBJ1-1 | TRBV7-9 | CASSYTEQVATEAFF
12 | TRBJ2-3 | TRBV7-2 | CASSLAWDTQYF
14 | TRBJ2-1 | TRBV20-1 | CSAPGQGTYNEQFF
13 | TRBJ1-1 | TRBV13 | CASSQTPGFQAFF
14 | TRBJ2-5 | TRBV5-1 | CASTRTVLGETQYF
13 | TRBJ1-1 | TRBV15 | CATSSGRNTEAFF
14 | TRBJ2-5 | TRBV28 | CASSLRHRAETQYF
15 | TRBJ2-3 | TRBV24-1 | CATSDVWQGADTQYF
14 | TRBJ2-7 | TRBV6-1 | CASGAGTSSYEQYF
16 | TRBJ2-3 | TRBV7-3 | CASSLIQGLGTDTQYF
13 | TRBJ2-7 | TRBV5-8 | CASSWTSGVEQYF
15 | TRBJ2-2 | TRBV7-9 | CASSLGRGATGELFF
16 | TRBJ1-6 | TRBV20-1 | CSARARQGTYNSPLHF
15 | TRBJ2-2 | TRBV9 | CASRSSGVGTGELFF
16 | TRBJ1-3 | TRBV27 | CASSRAGTGAGNTIYF
15 | TRBJ1-5 | TRBV12-3/TRBV12-4 | CASSQFNRRNQPQHF
15 | TRBJ2-3 | TRBV7-2 | CASSLPTSETDTQYF
16 | TRBJ2-3 | TRBV20-1 | CSARDPGQGATDTQYF
14 | TRBJ2-3 | TRBV11-2 | CASSLELASDTQYF
15 | TRBJ2-1 | TRBV6-5 | CASTTDFSSYNEQFF
14 | TRBJ2-4 | TRBV20-1 | CSERDDLAKNIQYF
12 | TRBJ2-2 | TRBV27 | CASSPVAGELFF
15 | TRBJ1-4 | TRBV12-3/TRBV12-4 | CASSLAGTGGEKLFF
17 | TRBJ2-1 | TRBV4-2 | CASSQDLTGRVYNEQFF
16 | TRBJ2-3 | TRBV7-3 | CASSLRAGGPADTQYF
13 | TRBJ1-1 | TRBV6-6 | CASSYGQVHEAFF
17 | TRBJ1-1 | TRBV28 | CASSLPHVRALNTEAFF
14 | TRBJ2-5 | TRBV20-1 | CSARDNHGAETQYF
12 | TRBJ1-2 | TRBV5-5 | CASSLGDWGYTF
14 | TRBJ1-5 | TRBV30 | CAWSVGRPNQPQHF
14 | TRBJ1-1 | TRBV4-2 | CASSQEEGTYEAFF
14 | TRBJ1-2 | TRBV5-1 | CASSLPNPFYGYTF
13 | TRBJ1-1 | TRBV5-4 | CASSYPGGGSAFF
16 | TRBJ2-2 | TRBV5-5 | CASRAHPQGITGELFF
18 | TRBJ2-3 | TRBV4-2 | CASSPSSGTSGGTDTQYF
16 | TRBJ1-2 | TRBV12-3/TRBV12-4 | CASSLSNPRGTYGYTF
13 | TRBJ2-5 | TRBV9 | CASSVGGAETQYF
13 | TRBJ2-1 | TRBV4-3 | CASSQGGAHEQFF
15 | TRBJ2-4 | TRBV7-2 | CASSSPGPVKNIQYF
12 | TRBJ2-7 | TRBV10-3 | CAISESRYEQYF
14 | TRBJ2-6 | TRBV6-2/TRBV6-3 | CASSYVSGANVLTF